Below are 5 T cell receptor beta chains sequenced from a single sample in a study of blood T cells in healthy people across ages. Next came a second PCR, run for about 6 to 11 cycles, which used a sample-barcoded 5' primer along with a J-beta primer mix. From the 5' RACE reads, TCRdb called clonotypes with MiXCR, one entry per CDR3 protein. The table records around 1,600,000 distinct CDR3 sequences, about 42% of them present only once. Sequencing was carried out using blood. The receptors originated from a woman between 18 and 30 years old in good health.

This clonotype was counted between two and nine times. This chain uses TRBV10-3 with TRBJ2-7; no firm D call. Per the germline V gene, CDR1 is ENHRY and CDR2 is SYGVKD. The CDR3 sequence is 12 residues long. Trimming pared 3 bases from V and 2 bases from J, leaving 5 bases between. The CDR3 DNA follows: TGTGCCATCAGTGATGAGGCCTACGAGCAGTACTTC. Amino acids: CAISDEAYEQYF.

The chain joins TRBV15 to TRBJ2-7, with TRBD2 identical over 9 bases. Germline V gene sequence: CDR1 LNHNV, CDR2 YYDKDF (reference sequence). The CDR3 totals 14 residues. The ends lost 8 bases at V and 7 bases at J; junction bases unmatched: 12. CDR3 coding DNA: TGTGCCACCGGCCTAGCGGGGCTTTACAATGAGCAGTACTTC. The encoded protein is CATGLAGLYNEQYF.

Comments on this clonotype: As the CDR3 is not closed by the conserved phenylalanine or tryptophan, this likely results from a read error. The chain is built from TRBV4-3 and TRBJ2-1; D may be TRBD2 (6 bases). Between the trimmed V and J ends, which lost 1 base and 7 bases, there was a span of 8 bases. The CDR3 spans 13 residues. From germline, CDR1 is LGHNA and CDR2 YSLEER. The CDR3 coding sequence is TGCGCCAGCAGCCAAGTCGCGGGAAATGAGCAGTTCTTA. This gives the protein CASSQVAGNEQFL.

The DNA for the CDR3 is TGTGCCAGCAGCTTTAAGCCCGGGACAGGGGTACGCTACACCTTC. This gives the protein CASSFKPGTGVRYTF. The chain is built from TRBV7-2 and TRBJ1-2; TRBD1 matches at 10 bases. CDR3 length equals 15 residues. V gave up 3 bases and J gave up 9 bases; unmatched junction bases: 10. The V gene's germline CDR1 is SGHTA and CDR2 FQGNSA. The full variable domain, its missing parts supplied by reference TRBV7-2 and TRBJ1-2, is GAGVSQSPSNKVTEKGKDVELRCDPISGHTALYWYRQSLGQGLEFLIYFQGNSAPDKSGLPSDRFSAERTGGSVSTLTIQRTQQEDSAVYLCASSFKPGTGVRYTFGSGTRLTVV.

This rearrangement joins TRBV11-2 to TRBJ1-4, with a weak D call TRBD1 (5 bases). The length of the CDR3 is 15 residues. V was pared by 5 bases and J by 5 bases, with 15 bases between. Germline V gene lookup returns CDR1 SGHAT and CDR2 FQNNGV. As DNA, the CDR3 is TGTGCCAGCAGCCCCGAATGGGGACGGAATGAAAAACTGTTTTTT. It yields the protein CASSPEWGRNEKLFF.